The rows below give T cell receptor beta chains drawn from one sample of a study of blood T cell repertoires in COVID-19. TCRdb's table, derived via immunoSEQ multiplex PCR, lists solely in-frame clones and lacks some. In the table there are 140,000 or so clones, 70% to 80% of which are singletons. Sample: peripheral blood. These receptors were obtained from a woman aged 65 to 85 with COVID-19, enrolled during active disease. The CDR3 runs from the conserved cysteine through the conserved F or W. The D gene is left open where the match is weak. Some rows mark clone size as missing; the rest say once, few, many or name a class of expanded clone.

TRBJ2-2,TRBD1,TRBV11-2,once,CASSSGTVITGELFF,TGTGCCAGCAGCTCTGGGACAGTTATAACCGGGGAGCTGTTTTTT
TRBJ2-3,NA,TRBV7-8,NA,CASSQEVLFTDTQYF,TGTGCCAGCAGCCAAGAGGTTCTCTTCACAGATACGCAGTATTTT
TRBJ1-6,NA,TRBV10-3,NA,CAISETEVNSPLHF,TGTGCCATCAGTGAGACGGAGGTTAATTCACCCCTCCACTTT
TRBJ2-2,NA,TRBV7-2,NA,CASSLALGAGELFF,TGTGCCAGCAGCTTAGCGTTAGGGGCCGGGGAGCTGTTTTTT
TRBJ2-5,NA,TRBV5-1,NA,CASSGIGGSGAPETQYF,TGCGCCAGCAGCGGAATTGGAGGTAGCGGTGCCCCCGAGACCCAGTACTTC
TRBJ1-5,NA,TRBV5-3,NA,CARSPYIGLRNNQPQHF,TGTGCCAGAAGCCCGTATATCGGTCTCAGGAACAATCAGCCCCAGCATTTT
TRBJ1-6,NA,TRBV7-8,few,CASSLQGWNSPLHF,TGTGCCAGCAGCTTGCAGGGGTGGAATTCACCCCTCCACTTT
TRBJ1-2,TRBD1,TRBV7-8,NA,CASSLVPGQLLDYTF,TGTGCCAGCAGCTTAGTCCCGGGACAGCTGTTGGACTACACCTTC
TRBJ1-2,NA,TRBV3-1/TRBV3-2,NA,CASSQGIYGYTF,TGTGCCAGCAGCCAAGGTATTTATGGCTACACCTTC
TRBJ1-3,TRBD1,TRBV28,NA,CASSNRGSGNTIYF,TGTGCCAGCAGCAACAGGGGCTCTGGAAACACCATATATTTT
TRBJ2-1,NA,TRBV9,NA,CASSVGSGMAYNEQFF,TGTGCCAGCAGCGTAGGATCGGGAATGGCCTACAATGAGCAGTTCTTC
TRBJ2-2,TRBD2,TRBV4-1,NA,CASSQEGGYTGELFF,TGCGCCAGCAGCCAAGAGGGGGGGTACACCGGGGAGCTGTTTTTT
TRBJ1-2,NA,TRBV13,few,CASSLTRNYGYTF,TGTGCCAGCAGCTTGACAAGGAACTATGGCTACACCTTC
TRBJ1-2,TRBD1,TRBV5-1,NA,CASSGRTGAMGYGYTF,TGCGCCAGCAGCGGGCGGACAGGGGCAATGGGCTATGGCTACACCTTC
TRBJ2-2,NA,TRBV4-2,NA,CASSLQILSIGVGLNTGELFF,TGTGCCAGCAGCCTGCAAATCCTTTCGATTGGTGTGGGCCTCAACACCGGGGAGCTGTTTTTT
TRBJ1-5,NA,TRBV19,NA,CASIETVSNQPQHF,TGTGCCAGTATCGAGACAGTTAGCAATCAGCCCCAGCATTTT
TRBJ1-5,NA,TRBV5-4,NA,CASSLAGGQPQHF,TGTGCCAGCAGCTTGGCGGGGGGCCAGCCCCAGCATTTT
TRBJ2-2,NA,TRBV2,NA,CASRPLAQKYTGELFF,TGTGCCAGCAGACCACTAGCCCAGAAATACACCGGGGAGCTGTTTTTT
TRBJ2-7,NA,TRBV28,NA,CASTPPQGRSYEQYF,TGTGCCAGCACCCCCCCGCAGGGGCGATCCTACGAGCAGTACTTC
TRBJ2-3,NA,TRBV3-1/TRBV3-2,NA,CASSPPGSDTQYF,TGTGCCAGCAGCCCCCCCGGTTCAGATACGCAGTATTTT
TRBJ1-2,TRBD1,TRBV28,NA,CASSRPDRPNYGYTF,TGTGCCAGCAGTAGACCGGACAGGCCGAACTATGGCTACACCTTC
TRBJ2-3,TRBD2,TRBV3-1/TRBV3-2,few,CASRGAGGDTQYF,TGTGCCAGCCGGGGAGCGGGGGGAGATACGCAGTATTTT
TRBJ2-7,TRBD2,TRBV5-4,NA,CASSSGGAPYEQYF,TGTGCCAGCAGTTCCGGGGGGGCCCCCTACGAGCAGTACTTC
TRBJ1-1,TRBD1,TRBV19,few,CASSLQGTLGTEAFF,TGTGCCAGTAGCCTACAGGGGACTTTGGGAACTGAAGCTTTCTTT
TRBJ2-7,TRBD2,TRBV12-3/TRBV12-4,NA,CASSSLAGGEQYF,TGTGCCAGCAGTTCCCTAGCGGGGGGGGAGCAGTACTTC
TRBJ2-2,TRBD1,TRBV4-1,NA,CASSQGGGQGAGGTGELFF,TGCGCCAGCAGCCAGGGCGGCGGACAGGGGGCGGGGGGCACCGGGGAGCTGTTTTTT
TRBJ1-1,NA,TRBV14,NA,CASSQGGERAFF,TGTGCCAGCAGCCAAGGGGGGGAACGAGCTTTCTTT
TRBJ2-3,NA,TRBV4-1,NA,CASSQVALGTDTQYF,TGCGCCAGCAGCCAAGTTGCACTTGGCACAGATACGCAGTATTTT
TRBJ1-2,TRBD1,TRBV3-1/TRBV3-2,NA,CASSQAGQRGYTF,TGTGCCAGCAGCCAAGCGGGACAGAGGGGCTACACCTTC
TRBJ2-2,NA,TRBV13,NA,CASSLRQQVGTGELFF,TGTGCCAGCAGCCTAAGACAGCAAGTGGGCACCGGGGAGCTGTTTTTT
TRBJ1-6,NA,TRBV25-1,NA,CASSDGSYNSPLHF,TGTGCCAGCAGTGACGGCTCCTATAATTCACCCCTCCACTTT
TRBJ1-1,TRBD1,TRBV29-1,once,CSVAQGAQATEAFF,TGCAGCGTTGCACAGGGGGCCCAGGCCACTGAAGCTTTCTTT
TRBJ2-1,NA,TRBV19,few,CASSISPRRGYNEQFF,TGTGCCAGTAGTATAAGCCCCCGGAGGGGTTACAATGAGCAGTTCTTC
TRBJ2-5,NA,TRBV6-5,once,CASSREVVETQYF,TGTGCCAGCAGCAGGGAGGTGGTGGAGACCCAGTACTTC
TRBJ1-1,TRBD1,TRBV2,NA,CASAMGQGAAEAFF,TGTGCCAGCGCAATGGGACAGGGGGCCGCTGAAGCTTTCTTT
TRBJ1-5,NA,TRBV3-1/TRBV3-2,NA,CASSQDRGEPQHF,TGTGCCAGCAGCCAAGACCGGGGGGAGCCCCAGCATTTT
TRBJ2-3,TRBD1,TRBV19,NA,CASSITGGTDTQYF,TGTGCCAGTAGTATTACAGGGGGCACAGATACGCAGTATTTT
TRBJ2-5,TRBD2,TRBV4-2,NA,CASSQFSGGDQETQYF,TGTGCCAGCAGCCAATTTAGCGGGGGGGACCAAGAGACCCAGTACTTC
TRBJ2-3,TRBD2,TRBV6-6,NA,CASSTTSGGPPDTQYF,TGTGCCAGCAGTACAACCAGCGGGGGGCCCCCAGATACGCAGTATTTT
TRBJ1-3,NA,TRBV5-1,NA,CASSGPGQGNGNTIYF,TGCGCCAGCAGCGGCCCCGGGCAGGGCAATGGAAACACCATATATTTT
TRBJ2-7,TRBD1,TRBV2,NA,CASRDRGDEQYF,TGTGCCAGCCGGGACAGGGGTGACGAGCAGTACTTC
TRBJ2-7,NA,TRBV5-1,NA,CASSLATGRNNEQYF,TGCGCCAGCAGCTTGGCGACAGGGAGGAACAACGAGCAGTACTTC
TRBJ2-1,NA,TRBV5-1,NA,CASSLAGFSYNEQFF,TGCGCCAGCAGCTTGGCGGGGTTCTCGTACAATGAGCAGTTCTTC
TRBJ2-2,NA,TRBV6-5,NA,CASSYGGGTNTGELFF,TGTGCCAGCAGTTATGGTGGGGGGACGAACACCGGGGAGCTGTTTTTT
TRBJ2-3,TRBD2,TRBV4-1,NA,CASRGGDTDTQYF,TGCGCCAGCAGGGGGGGGGACACAGATACGCAGTATTTT
TRBJ1-1,TRBD1,TRBV28,NA,CASSPPTHRGMNTEAFF,TGTGCCAGCAGTCCACCCACCCACAGGGGGATGAACACTGAAGCTTTCTTT
TRBJ2-3,NA,TRBV19,few,CASSLRHRGTTDTQYF,TGTGCCAGTAGCCTCCGACACCGGGGGACCACAGATACGCAGTATTTT
TRBJ1-1,NA,TRBV28,NA,CASSLRTSDTEAFF,TGTGCCAGCAGTTTGCGGACTTCTGACACTGAAGCTTTCTTT
TRBJ2-3,TRBD2,TRBV10-3,once,CAISGLAGASSDTQYF,TGTGCCATCAGTGGTCTAGCGGGGGCTTCCTCAGATACGCAGTATTTT
TRBJ1-3,NA,TRBV3-1/TRBV3-2,NA,CASSPFSVSGNTIYF,TGTGCCAGCAGCCCCTTTTCCGTCTCTGGAAACACCATATATTTT
TRBJ1-2,TRBD1,TRBV4-1,NA,CASSQDPGQGLYGYTF,TGCGCCAGCAGCCAAGATCCGGGACAGGGTCTCTATGGCTACACCTTC
TRBJ2-7,TRBD1,TRBV25-1,few,CASSRQGIGYEQYF,TGTGCCAGCAGTAGACAGGGTATAGGTTACGAGCAGTACTTC
TRBJ2-2,TRBD1,TRBV6-2/TRBV6-3,NA,CASSRGAGGSGELFF,TGTGCCAGCAGTAGGGGCGCAGGGGGCTCCGGGGAGCTGTTTTTT
TRBJ2-7,NA,TRBV6-5,NA,CASRENYNEQYF,TGTGCCAGCAGGGAGAATTACAACGAGCAGTACTTC